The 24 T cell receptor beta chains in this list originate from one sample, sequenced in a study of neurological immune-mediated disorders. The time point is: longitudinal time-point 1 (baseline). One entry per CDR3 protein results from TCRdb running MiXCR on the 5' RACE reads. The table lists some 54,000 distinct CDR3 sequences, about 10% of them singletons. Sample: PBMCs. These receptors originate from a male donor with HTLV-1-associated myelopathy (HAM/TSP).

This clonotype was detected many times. The DNA for the CDR3 is TGTGCCAGCAGACAGGGACCTATGAACACTGAAGCTTTCTTT. Protein product: CASRQGPMNTEAFF. V is TRBV12-3 or TRBV12-4 and J is TRBJ1-1; D may be TRBD1 (6 bases). V was trimmed by 6 bases and J by 0 bases, leaving 11 bases between them. The CDR3 sequence is 14 residues long.

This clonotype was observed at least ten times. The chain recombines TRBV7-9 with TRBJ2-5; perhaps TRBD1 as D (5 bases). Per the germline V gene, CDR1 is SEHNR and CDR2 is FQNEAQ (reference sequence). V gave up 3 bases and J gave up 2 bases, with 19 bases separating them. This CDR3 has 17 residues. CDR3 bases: TGTGCCAGCAGCTTTTCCGAGCCAGGGCGTCCTCAAGAGACCCAGTACTTC. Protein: CASSFSEPGRPQETQYF.

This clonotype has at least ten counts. The CDR3 bases are TGTGCCAGCAGGAGAGGAAGGCACTTTGGGACTGAAGCTTTCTTT. Amino acid sequence: CASRRGRHFGTEAFF. V is TRBV6-5 and J is TRBJ1-1; D remains ambiguous. Trimming took 6 bases from V and 5 from J, leaving 19 bases between them. The V gene's germline CDR1 is MNHEY and CDR2 SVGAGI. The CDR3 sequence is 15 residues long.

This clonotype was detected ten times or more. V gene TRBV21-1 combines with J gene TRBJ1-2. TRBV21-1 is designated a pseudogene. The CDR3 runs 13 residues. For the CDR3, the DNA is TGTGCCAGTCCGCTAGGGGAGGGAAATGGCTACACCTTC. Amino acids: CASPLGEGNGYTF.

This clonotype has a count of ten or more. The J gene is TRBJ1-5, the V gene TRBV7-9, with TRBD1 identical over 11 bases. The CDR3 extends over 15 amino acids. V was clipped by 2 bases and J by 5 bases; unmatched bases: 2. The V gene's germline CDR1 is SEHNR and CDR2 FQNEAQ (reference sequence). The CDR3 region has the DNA TGTGCCAGCAGCTTAATGGGACAGGGGGATCAGCCCCAGCATTTT. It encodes CASSLMGQGDQPQHF.

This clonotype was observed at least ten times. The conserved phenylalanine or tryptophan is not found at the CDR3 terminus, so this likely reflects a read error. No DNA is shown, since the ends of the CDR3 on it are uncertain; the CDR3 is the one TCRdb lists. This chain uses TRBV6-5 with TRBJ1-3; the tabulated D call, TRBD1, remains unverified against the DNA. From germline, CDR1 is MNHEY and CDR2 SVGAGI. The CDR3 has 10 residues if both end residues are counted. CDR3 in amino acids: CASSYTQGYV.

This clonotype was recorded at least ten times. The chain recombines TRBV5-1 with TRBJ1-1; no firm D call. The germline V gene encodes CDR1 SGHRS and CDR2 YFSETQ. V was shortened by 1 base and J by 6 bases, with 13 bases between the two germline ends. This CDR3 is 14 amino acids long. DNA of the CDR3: TGCGCCAGCAGCTTGTCCGGGATCCGGGCTGAAGCTTTCTTT. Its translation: CASSLSGIRAEAFF.

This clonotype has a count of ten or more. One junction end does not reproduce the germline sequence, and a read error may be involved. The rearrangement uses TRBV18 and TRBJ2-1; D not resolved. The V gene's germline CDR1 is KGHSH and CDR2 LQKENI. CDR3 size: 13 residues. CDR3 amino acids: CASSPSDTRFSLF. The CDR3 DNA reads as TGTGCCAGCTCACCATCTGACACCCGGTTTTCCCTCTTC.

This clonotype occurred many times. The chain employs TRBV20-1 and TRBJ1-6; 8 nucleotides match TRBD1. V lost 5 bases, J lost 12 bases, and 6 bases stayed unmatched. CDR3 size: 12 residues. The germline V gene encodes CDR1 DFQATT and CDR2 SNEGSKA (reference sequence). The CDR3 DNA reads TGCAGTGCTTGCAGGGGGCTTGGACCCCTCCACTTT. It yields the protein CSACRGLGPLHF.

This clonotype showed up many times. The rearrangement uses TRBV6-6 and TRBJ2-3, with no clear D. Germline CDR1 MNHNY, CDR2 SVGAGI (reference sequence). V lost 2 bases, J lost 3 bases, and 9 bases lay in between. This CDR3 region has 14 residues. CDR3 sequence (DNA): TGTGCCAGCAGTTACCGGCCTGGAACAGATACGCAGTATTTT. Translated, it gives CASSYRPGTDTQYF.

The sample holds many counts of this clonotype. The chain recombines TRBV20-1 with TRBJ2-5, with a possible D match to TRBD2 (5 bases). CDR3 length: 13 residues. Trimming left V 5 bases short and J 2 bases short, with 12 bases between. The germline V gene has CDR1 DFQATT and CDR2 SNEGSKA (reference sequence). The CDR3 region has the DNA TGCAGTGCTTCCGGGATACTACAAGAGACCCAGTACTTC. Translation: CSASGILQETQYF.

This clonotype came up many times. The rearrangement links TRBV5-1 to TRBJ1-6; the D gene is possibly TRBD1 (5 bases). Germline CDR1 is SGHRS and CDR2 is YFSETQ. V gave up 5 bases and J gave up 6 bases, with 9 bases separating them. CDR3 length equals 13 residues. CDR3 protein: CASRGEGNSPLHF. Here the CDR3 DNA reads TGCGCCAGCAGAGGGGAGGGTAATTCACCCCTCCACTTT. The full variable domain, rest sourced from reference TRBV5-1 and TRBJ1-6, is KAGVTQTPRYLIKTRGQQVTLSCSPISGHRSVSWYQQTPGQGLQFLFEYFSETQRNKGNFPGRFSGRQFSNSRSEMNVSTLELGDSALYLCASRGEGNSPLHFGNGTRLTVT.

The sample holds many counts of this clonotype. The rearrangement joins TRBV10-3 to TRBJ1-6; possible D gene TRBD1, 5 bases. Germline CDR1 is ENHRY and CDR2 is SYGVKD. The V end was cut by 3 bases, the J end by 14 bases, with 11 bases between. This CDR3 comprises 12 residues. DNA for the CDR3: TGTGCCATCAGTGAAGAGACAGAAGCCCTCCACTTT. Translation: CAISEETEALHF.

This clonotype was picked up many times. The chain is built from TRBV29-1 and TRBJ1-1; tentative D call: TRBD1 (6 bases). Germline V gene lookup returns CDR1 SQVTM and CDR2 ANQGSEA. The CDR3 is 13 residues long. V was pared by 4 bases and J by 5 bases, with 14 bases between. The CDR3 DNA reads TGCAGCGTTGGATTAGGGGGAGGGACTGAAGCTTTCTTT. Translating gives CSVGLGGGTEAFF.

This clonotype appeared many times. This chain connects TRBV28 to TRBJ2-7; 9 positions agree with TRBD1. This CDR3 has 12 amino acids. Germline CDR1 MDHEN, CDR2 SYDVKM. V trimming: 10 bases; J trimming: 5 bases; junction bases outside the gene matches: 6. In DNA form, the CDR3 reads TGTGCCACACAGGGGGCGCATAACGAGCAGTACTTC. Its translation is CATQGAHNEQYF.

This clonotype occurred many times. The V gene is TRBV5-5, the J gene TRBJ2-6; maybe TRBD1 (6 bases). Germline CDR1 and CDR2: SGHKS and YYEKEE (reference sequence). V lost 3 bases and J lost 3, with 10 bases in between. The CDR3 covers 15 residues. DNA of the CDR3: TGTGCCAGCAGCTCACAGGGTTATGGGGCCAACGTCCTGACTTTC. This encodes CASSSQGYGANVLTF.

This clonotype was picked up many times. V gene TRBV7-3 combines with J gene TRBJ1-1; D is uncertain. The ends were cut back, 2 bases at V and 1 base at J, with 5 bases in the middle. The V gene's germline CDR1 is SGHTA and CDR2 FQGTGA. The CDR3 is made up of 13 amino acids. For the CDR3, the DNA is TGTGCCAGCAGCTTACAGCCGAACACTGAAGCTTTCTTT. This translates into CASSLQPNTEAFF. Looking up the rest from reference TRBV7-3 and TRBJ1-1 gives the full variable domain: GAGVSQTPSNKVTEKGKYVELRCDPISGHTALYWYRQSLGQGPEFLIYFQGTGAADDSGLPNDRFFAVRPEGSVSTLKIQRTERGDSAVYLCASSLQPNTEAFFGQGTRLTVV.

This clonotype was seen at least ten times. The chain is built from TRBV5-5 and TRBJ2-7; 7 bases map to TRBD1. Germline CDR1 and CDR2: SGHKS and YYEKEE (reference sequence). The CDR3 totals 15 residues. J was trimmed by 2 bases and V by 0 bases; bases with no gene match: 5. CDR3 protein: CASSLAPQGAYEQYF. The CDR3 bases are TGTGCCAGCAGCTTGGCTCCCCAGGGGGCCTACGAGCAGTACTTC. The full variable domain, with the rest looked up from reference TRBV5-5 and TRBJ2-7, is DAGVTQSPTHLIKTRGQQVTLRCSPISGHKSVSWYQQVLGQGPQFIFQYYEKEERGRGNFPDRFSARQFPNYSSELNVNALLLGDSALYLCASSLAPQGAYEQYFGPGTRLTVT.

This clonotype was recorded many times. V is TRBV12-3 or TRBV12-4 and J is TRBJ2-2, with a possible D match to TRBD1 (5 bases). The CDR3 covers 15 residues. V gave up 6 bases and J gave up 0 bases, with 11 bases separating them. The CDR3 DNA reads TGTGCCAGCAGCCTCAGGGCCTCGAACACCGGGGAGCTGTTTTTT. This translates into CASSLRASNTGELFF.

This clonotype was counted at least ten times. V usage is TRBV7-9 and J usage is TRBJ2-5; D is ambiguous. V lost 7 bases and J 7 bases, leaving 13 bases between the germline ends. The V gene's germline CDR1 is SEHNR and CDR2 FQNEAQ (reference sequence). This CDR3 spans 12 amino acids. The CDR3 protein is CASTTTAGTQYF. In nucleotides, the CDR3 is TGTGCCAGCACAACTACCGCAGGGACCCAGTACTTC.

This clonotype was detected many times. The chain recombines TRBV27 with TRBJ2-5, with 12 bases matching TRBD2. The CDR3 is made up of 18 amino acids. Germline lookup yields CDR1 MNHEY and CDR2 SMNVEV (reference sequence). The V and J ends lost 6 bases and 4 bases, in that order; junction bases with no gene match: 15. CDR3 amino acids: CASSPGLAGPGELETQYF. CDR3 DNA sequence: TGTGCCAGCAGCCCCGGACTAGCGGGGCCCGGGGAGTTAGAGACCCAGTACTTC.

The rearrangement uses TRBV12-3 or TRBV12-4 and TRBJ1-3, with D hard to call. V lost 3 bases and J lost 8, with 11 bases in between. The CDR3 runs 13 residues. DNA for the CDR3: TGTGCCAGCAGTTTGGAATCGGAAGACACCATATATTTT. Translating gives CASSLESEDTIYF.

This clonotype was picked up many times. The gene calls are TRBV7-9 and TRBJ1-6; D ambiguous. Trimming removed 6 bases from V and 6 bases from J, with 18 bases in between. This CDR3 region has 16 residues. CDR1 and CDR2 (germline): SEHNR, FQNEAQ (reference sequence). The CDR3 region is CASSSPDGETNSPLHF. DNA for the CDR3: TGTGCCAGCAGTTCTCCGGACGGAGAGACTAATTCACCCCTCCACTTT. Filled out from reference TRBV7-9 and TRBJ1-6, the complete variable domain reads DTGVSQNPRHKITKRGQNVTFRCDPISEHNRLYWYRQTLGQGPEFLTYFQNEAQLEKSRLLSDRFSAERPKGSFSTLEIQRTEQGDSAMYLCASSSPDGETNSPLHFGNGTRLTVT.

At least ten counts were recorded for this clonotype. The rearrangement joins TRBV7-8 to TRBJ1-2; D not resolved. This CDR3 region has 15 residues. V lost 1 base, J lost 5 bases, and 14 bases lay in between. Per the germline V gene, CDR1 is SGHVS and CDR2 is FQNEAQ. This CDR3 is CASSLDFSESYGYTF. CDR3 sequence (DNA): TGTGCCAGCAGCTTAGACTTCTCAGAGAGTTATGGCTACACCTTC.